The clone carrying this T cell receptor beta chain was counted ten times or more. Its specificity is unknown. This record belongs to a study of blood T cells in healthy people across ages. Study at large: Template switching captured about one barcoded beta molecule per two T cells.

Primers used in a second PCR of about 6 to 11 cycles were a sample-barcoded 5' primer and a J-beta primer mix. Unique molecular identifiers of 12 random nucleotides labeled each cDNA. TCRdb analysed the 5' RACE reads with MiXCR anew, one entry per CDR3 protein. The profile covers approximately 780,000 distinct CDR3 sequences, with around a quarter appearing a single time and 3% taken by the ten largest. General study results and limits: Diversity was estimated from one million T cells, and these estimates were considered underestimates.

CDR1 and CDR2 from the germline V gene are SGDLS and YYNGEE. Trimming took off 5 bases at V and 4 bases at J, with 12 bases between the two ends. The CDR3 consists of 13 residues. The sample also formed part of further work on T cells of mothers and their children. That study adds: Second-PCR amplification with M1S added sample barcodes and 2-4 random nucleotides.

The sequencing input was blood. This chain uses TRBV9 with TRBJ1-2, with no clear D. This TCR came from a boy under 18 in good health. In DNA, the CDR3 is TGTGCCAGCAGTGACCTCTCCTCCTATGGCTACACCTTC. Translating gives CASSDLSSYGYTF.